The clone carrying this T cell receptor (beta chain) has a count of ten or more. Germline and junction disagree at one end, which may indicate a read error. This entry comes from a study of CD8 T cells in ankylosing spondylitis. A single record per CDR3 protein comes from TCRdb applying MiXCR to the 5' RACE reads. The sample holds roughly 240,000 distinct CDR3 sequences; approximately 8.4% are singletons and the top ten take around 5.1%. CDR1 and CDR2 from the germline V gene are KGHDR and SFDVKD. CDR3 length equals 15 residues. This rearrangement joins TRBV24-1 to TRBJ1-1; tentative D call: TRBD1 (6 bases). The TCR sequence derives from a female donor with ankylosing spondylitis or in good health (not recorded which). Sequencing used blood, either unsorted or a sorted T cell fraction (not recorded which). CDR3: CATSDNRDVNPEAFF. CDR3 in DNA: TGTGCCACCAGTGACAACAGGGACGTGAACCCTGAAGCTTTCTTT.